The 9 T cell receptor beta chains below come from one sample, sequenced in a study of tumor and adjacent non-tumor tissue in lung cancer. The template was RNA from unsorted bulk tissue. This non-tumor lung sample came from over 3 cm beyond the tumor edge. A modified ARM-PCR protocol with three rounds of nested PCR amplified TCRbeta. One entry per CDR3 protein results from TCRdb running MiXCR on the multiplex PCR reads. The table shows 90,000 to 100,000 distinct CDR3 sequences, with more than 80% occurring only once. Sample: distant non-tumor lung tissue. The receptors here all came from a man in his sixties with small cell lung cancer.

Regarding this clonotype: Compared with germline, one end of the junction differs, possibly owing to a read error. CDR3 coding DNA: TGCACTGCTAGAGAGCGGGACAGGTCTTTGGAGCTGTTTTTT. It specifies CTARERDRSLELFF. The chain combines TRBV20-1 with TRBJ2-2; TRBD1 is a possible D gene (8 bases). This CDR3 contains 14 residues. Germline lookup yields CDR1 DFQATT and CDR2 SNEGSKA (reference sequence).

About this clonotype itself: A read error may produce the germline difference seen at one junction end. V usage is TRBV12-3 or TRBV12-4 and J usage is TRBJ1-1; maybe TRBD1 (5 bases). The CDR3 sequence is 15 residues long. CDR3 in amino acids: CASTARRGSNIEAFF. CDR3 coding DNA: TGTGCCAGCACCGCAAGGAGGGGTAGCAACATTGAAGCTTTCTTT.

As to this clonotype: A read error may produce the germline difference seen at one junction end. CDR3 sequence reads: CATSLMVREETQYF. CDR3 nucleotide sequence: TGTGCCACCAGTTTAATGGTCAGGGAGGAGACCCAGTACTTC. V usage is TRBV12-3 or TRBV12-4 and J usage is TRBJ2-5; D may correspond to TRBD1 or TRBD2 (5 bases each). This CDR3 has 14 amino acids.

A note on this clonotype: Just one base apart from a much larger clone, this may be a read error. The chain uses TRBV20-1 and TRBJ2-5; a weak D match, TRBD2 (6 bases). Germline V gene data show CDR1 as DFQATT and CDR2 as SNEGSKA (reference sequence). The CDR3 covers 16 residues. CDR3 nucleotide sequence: TGCAGTGATAGAGGGGTGGCTAGCGCTTTGCAAGAGACCCAGTACTTC. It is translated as CSDRGVASALQETQYF.

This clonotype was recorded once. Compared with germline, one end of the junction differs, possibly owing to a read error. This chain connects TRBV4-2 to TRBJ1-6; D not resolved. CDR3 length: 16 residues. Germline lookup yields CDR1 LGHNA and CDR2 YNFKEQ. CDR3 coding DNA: TGTGCCAGCAGCCAAGTCATGATGGGTGTCAATTCACCCCTCCTCTTT. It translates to CASSQVMMGVNSPLLF.

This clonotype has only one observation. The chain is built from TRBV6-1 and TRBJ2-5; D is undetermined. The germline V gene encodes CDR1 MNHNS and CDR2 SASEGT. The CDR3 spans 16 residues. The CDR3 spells CISSEAHTRFQETQYF. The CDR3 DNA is TGTATCAGCAGTGAAGCACACACCAGGTTTCAAGAGACCCAGTACTTC.

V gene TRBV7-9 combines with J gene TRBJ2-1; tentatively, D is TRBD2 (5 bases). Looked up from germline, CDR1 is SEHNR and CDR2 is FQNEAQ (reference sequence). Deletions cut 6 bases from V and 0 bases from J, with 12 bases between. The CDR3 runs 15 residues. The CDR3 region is CASRRAVSSYNEQFF. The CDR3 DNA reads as TGTGCCAGCAGGCGAGCGGTAAGCTCCTACAATGAGCAGTTCTTC.

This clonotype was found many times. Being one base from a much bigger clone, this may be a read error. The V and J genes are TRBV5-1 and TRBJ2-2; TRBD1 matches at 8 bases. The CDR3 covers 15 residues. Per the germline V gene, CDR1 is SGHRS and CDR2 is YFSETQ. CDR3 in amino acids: CTSTLTGVGTGELFF. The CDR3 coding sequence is TGCACCAGCACCCTGACAGGGGTCGGCACCGGGGAGCTGTTTTTT.

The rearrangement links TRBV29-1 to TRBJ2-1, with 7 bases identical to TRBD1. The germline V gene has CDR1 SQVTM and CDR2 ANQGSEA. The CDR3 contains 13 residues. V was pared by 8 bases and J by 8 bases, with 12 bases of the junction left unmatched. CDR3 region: CSIAGGLTYEQFF. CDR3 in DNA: TGCAGCATTGCAGGGGGTTTAACCTATGAGCAGTTCTTC.